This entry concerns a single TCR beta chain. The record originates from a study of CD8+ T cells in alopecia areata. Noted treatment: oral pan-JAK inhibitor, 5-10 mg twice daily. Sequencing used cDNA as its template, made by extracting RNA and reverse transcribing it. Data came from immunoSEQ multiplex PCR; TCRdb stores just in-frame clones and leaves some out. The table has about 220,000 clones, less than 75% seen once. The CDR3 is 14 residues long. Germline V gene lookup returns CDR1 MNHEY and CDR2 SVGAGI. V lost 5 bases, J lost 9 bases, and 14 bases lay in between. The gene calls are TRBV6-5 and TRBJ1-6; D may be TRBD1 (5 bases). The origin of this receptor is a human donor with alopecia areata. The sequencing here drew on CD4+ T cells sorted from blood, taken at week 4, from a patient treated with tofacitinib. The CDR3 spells CASSEGARSSPLHF. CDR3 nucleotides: TGTGCCAGCAGTGAAGGGGCCAGGTCTTCACCCCTCCACTTT.